One sample yielded the 14 T cell receptor beta chains listed below, sequenced in a study of blood T cell repertoires in COVID-19. The repertoire was sequenced with immunoSEQ multiplex PCR; TCRdb's copy has only in-frame clones and lacks some. The data show some 250,000 clones, 88% seen once. Input material: peripheral blood. The origin of the receptors is a woman younger than 45 with acute or convalescent COVID-19.

The DNA of the CDR3 is TGTGCCAGCAGCCCGGGGAGGGACGCTGAAGCTTTCTTT. It is translated as CASSPGRDAEAFF. The genes are TRBV11-2 and TRBJ1-1; D might be TRBD1 (5 bases). CDR1 is SGHAT, CDR2 FQNNGV, per germline. The V end lost 5 bases, the J end lost 6 bases, and 13 bases lay between the germline ends. This CDR3 has 13 residues.

A few counts support this clone. V is TRBV6-5 and J is TRBJ1-4, with D maybe TRBD1 (5 bases). V lost 4 bases, J lost 8 bases, and 14 bases lay in between. The germline V gene encodes CDR1 MNHEY and CDR2 SVGAGI. This CDR3 region has 14 residues. The CDR3 loop is CASSWGRVGEKLFF. The DNA for the CDR3 is TGTGCCAGCAGTTGGGGCAGGGTAGGAGAAAAACTGTTTTTT.

The gene calls are TRBV5-1 and TRBJ2-7; D unclear. Trimming pared 0 bases from V and 2 bases from J, leaving 12 bases between. Germline values: CDR1 SGHRS, CDR2 YFSETQ. The CDR3 has 15 residues. CDR3: CASSLGGSRPYEQYF. CDR3 sequence (DNA): TGCGCCAGCAGCTTGGGCGGCAGCCGGCCCTACGAGCAGTACTTC.

This chain links TRBV5-6 with TRBJ1-3; a possible D gene is TRBD1 (5 bases). Germline assignment: CDR1 SGHDT and CDR2 YYEEEE. V was pared by 7 bases and J by 1 base, with 12 bases between. The CDR3 consists of 14 residues. The CDR3: CASAYGTSGNTIYF. CDR3 sequence (DNA): TGTGCCAGCGCCTATGGGACTTCTGGAAACACCATATATTTT. Full variable domain (outside the CDR3, taken from reference TRBV5-6 and TRBJ1-3): DAGVTQSPTHLIKTRGQQVTLRCSPKSGHDTVSWYQQALGQGPQFIFQYYEEEERQRGNFPDRFSGHQFPNYSSELNVNALLLGDSALYLCASAYGTSGNTIYFGEGSWLTVV.

The genes are TRBV30 and TRBJ2-7, with 7 positions matching TRBD1. The junction had 6 bases not matched to a gene; V was cut back by 1 base and J by 3 bases. This CDR3 region has 14 residues. Germline V gives CDR1 GTSNPN, CDR2 SVGIG (reference sequence). The CDR3 DNA reads as TGTGCCTGGAGTGAAGGGACAGTTGGCTACGAGCAGTACTTC. Residues: CAWSEGTVGYEQYF.

The CDR3 DNA reads as TGTGCCAGCAGCGCAAGACAGGGTATGGAGACCCAGTACTTC. This codes for CASSARQGMETQYF. The gene calls are TRBV5-4 and TRBJ2-5; 7 nucleotides agree with TRBD1. The V segment lost 4 bases and the J segment 5 bases; nucleotides outside the gene matches: 8. CDR1 is SGHNT and CDR2 is YYREEE in the germline V gene (reference sequence). There are 14 residues in the CDR3.

The chain links TRBV5-4 to TRBJ1-2; weak D call: TRBD1 (5 bases). V lost 3 bases and J lost 8, with 17 bases in between. Per the germline V gene, CDR1 is SGHNT and CDR2 is YYREEE (reference sequence). The CDR3 covers 14 residues. The CDR3: CASSSPLGGYGYTF. The DNA of the CDR3 is TGTGCCAGCAGCTCCCCCCTCGGGGGTTACGGCTACACCTTC.

The rearrangement links TRBV7-8 to TRBJ2-1; possibly TRBD2 for D (6 bases). V was cut by 6 bases and J by 9 bases, with 18 bases left in between. The CDR3 covers 14 residues. CDR1 is SGHVS and CDR2 is FQNEAQ in the germline V gene. In DNA form, the CDR3 reads TGTGCCAGCAGACCTACCCTGGGAGGTACTGAGCAGTTCTTC. This codes for CASRPTLGGTEQFF.

This chain connects TRBV6-2 or TRBV6-3 to TRBJ1-4; D is possibly TRBD1 (5 bases). Trimming pared 6 bases from V and 7 bases from J, leaving 21 bases between. The CDR3 totals 16 residues. Germline V gives CDR1 MNHEY, CDR2 SVGEGT. The CDR3 loop reads CASSQGRRSGREKLFF. The CDR3 DNA is TGTGCCAGCAGCCAGGGTCGAAGATCAGGGCGTGAAAAACTGTTTTTT.

This clone was observed a handful of times. The V and J genes are TRBV20-1 and TRBJ2-5, with unresolved D. V was pared by 3 bases and J by 4 bases, with 9 bases between. Germline CDR1 DFQATT, CDR2 SNEGSKA (reference sequence). The CDR3 is 12 residues long. DNA of the CDR3: TGCAGTGCTAGTGTTATATCAGAGACCCAGTACTTC. It encodes CSASVISETQYF.

The chain links TRBV30 to TRBJ1-2; the D is unclear. Deletions cut 2 bases from V and 4 bases from J, with 14 bases between. Looked up from germline, CDR1 is GTSNPN and CDR2 is SVGIG (reference sequence). The CDR3 is 14 amino acids. DNA for the CDR3: TGTGCCTGGAGTTTTGGGCGTGGTTCCTATGGCTACACCTTC. As protein: CAWSFGRGSYGYTF.

CDR3 residues: CASSLWEGGEQFF. In DNA form, the CDR3 reads TGCGCCAGCAGCCTATGGGAGGGCGGGGAGCAGTTCTTC. The chain carries TRBV4-3 and TRBJ2-1, with 7 bases matching TRBD2. V lost 4 bases to trimming and J lost 10 bases; unmatched junction nucleotides: 7. In germline, CDR1 is LGHNA, CDR2 YSLEER. There are 13 residues in the CDR3.

This clone came up once. The chain has TRBV11-3 and TRBJ2-1, with D uncertain. Germline V gene data show CDR1 as SGHNT and CDR2 as YENEEA. V lost 7 bases and J lost 9, with 13 bases in between. The CDR3 spans 12 residues. Here the CDR3 reads CASNLHYGEQFF. Written as DNA, the CDR3 is TGTGCCAGCAACCTTCACTACGGTGAGCAGTTCTTC.

The rearrangement joins TRBV14 to TRBJ1-4; the D gene is possibly TRBD1 (6 bases). CDR1 SGHDN and CDR2 FVKESK come from the germline V gene. The V end was cut by 2 bases, the J end by 7 bases, with 17 bases between. This CDR3 spans 16 amino acids. The CDR3 is CASSQRLRGAGEKLFF. The CDR3 region has the DNA TGTGCCAGCAGCCAACGGCTCCGGGGGGCAGGTGAAAAACTGTTTTTT.